Presented here are 32 T cell receptor beta chains from one specimen sequenced in a study of shared clonotypes between healthy human individuals. CD45RO-negative, CCR7-selected cells formed the naive CD8 fraction, which excluded terminally differentiated effector memory CD45RA+ cells. Produced via immunoSEQ multiplex PCR; TCRdb's table is partial and in-frame only. The data hold some 2.1 million clones, with approximately 95% observed a single time. Sequences were obtained from naive CD8+ T cells sorted from blood. These receptors all stem from a man younger than 35 in good health.

V is TRBV14 and J is TRBJ2-1; the D gene is possibly TRBD2 (6 bases). V was cut by 2 bases and J by 5 bases, with 10 bases left in between. Looked up from germline, CDR1 is SGHDN and CDR2 is FVKESK. The CDR3 runs 14 residues. The CDR3 here is CASSQFGGDNEQFF. DNA of the CDR3: TGTGCCAGCAGCCAATTTGGCGGGGACAATGAGCAGTTCTTC.

This rearrangement joins TRBV5-5 to TRBJ2-7; D unresolved. This CDR3 is built from 14 residues. Trimming removed 2 bases at V and 2 bases at J, with 11 bases between. The V gene's germline CDR1 is SGHKS and CDR2 YYEKEE (reference sequence). The CDR3 region is CASSLGQDTYEQYF. The CDR3 DNA reads TGTGCCAGCAGCTTAGGGCAGGATACCTACGAGCAGTACTTC.

This clone was observed a handful of times. This chain joins TRBV5-6 and TRBJ2-7, with 8 bases matching TRBD1. The CDR3 is 15 residues long. The junction had 8 bases not matched to a gene; V was cut back by 0 bases and J by 6 bases. Germline V gene sequence: CDR1 SGHDT, CDR2 YYEEEE. The CDR3 loop is CASSLVWTGLGEQYF. CDR3 nucleotide sequence: TGTGCCAGCAGCTTGGTCTGGACAGGGCTGGGCGAGCAGTACTTC.

This chain links TRBV5-1 with TRBJ2-3; 9 bases match TRBD2. This CDR3 contains 15 residues. V trimming: 2 bases; J trimming: 4 bases; junction bases outside the gene matches: 5. Germline lookup yields CDR1 SGHRS and CDR2 YFSETQ. For the CDR3, the DNA is TGCGCCAGCAGCTTCTTAGCGGGAGCGCCAGATACGCAGTATTTT. This encodes CASSFLAGAPDTQYF.

The V gene is TRBV2, the J gene TRBJ1-1, with D possibly matching TRBD1 (5 bases). Germline V gives CDR1 SNHLY, CDR2 FYNNEI. The CDR3 has 16 residues. Trimming stripped 6 bases from V and 0 bases from J, with 17 bases between. As DNA, the CDR3 is TGTGCCAGCAGCCCAGTCCTGGCGGACATGAACACTGAAGCTTTCTTT. Translated: CASSPVLADMNTEAFF.

CDR3 region: CATYLLFQEQFF. In nucleotides, the CDR3 is TGTGCCACCTACCTCTTGTTCCAGGAGCAGTTCTTC. This chain connects TRBV7-5 to TRBJ2-1. TRBV7-5 is reported as a pseudogene. The length of the CDR3 is 12 residues.

The CDR3 region has the DNA TGTGCCTGGAGTGTTTGGGACTTAATAGAGACCCAGTACTTC. This translates into CAWSVWDLIETQYF. V usage is TRBV30 and J usage is TRBJ2-5; D may be TRBD2 (6 bases). This CDR3 comprises 14 residues. Germline lookup yields CDR1 GTSNPN and CDR2 SVGIG (reference sequence). The V gene lost 0 bases and the J gene lost 4 bases, with 12 bases spanning the gap.

The chain links TRBV6-1 to TRBJ2-1; D is unresolved. The CDR3 spans 14 residues. Germline V gene sequence: CDR1 MNHNS, CDR2 SASEGT. V shed 0 bases and J shed 14 bases, with 17 bases lying between them. In nucleotides, the CDR3 is TGTGCCAGCAGTGAAGCAGTTGGATCGGTACGGGAGTTCTTC. As protein: CASSEAVGSVREFF.

The V gene is TRBV11-2, the J gene TRBJ2-2, with 12 bases that match TRBD2. The germline V gene encodes CDR1 SGHAT and CDR2 FQNNGV. J gave up 4 bases and V 11 bases, and 14 bases lay outside the gene matches. This CDR3 has 17 residues. The CDR3: CAARGTSGGIATGELFF. In DNA form, the CDR3 reads TGTGCCGCGAGGGGTACTAGCGGGGGGATCGCCACCGGGGAGCTGTTTTTT.

About this clone: Other nucleotide sequences in the sample specify the same CDR3. The genes are TRBV9 and TRBJ2-7; D is unclear. The CDR3 sequence is 15 residues long. Trimming took 0 bases from V and 2 from J, leaving 12 bases between them. The V gene's germline CDR1 is SGDLS and CDR2 YYNGEE. The CDR3 is CASSVGVAVTYEQYF. The CDR3 nucleotides are TGTGCCAGCAGCGTAGGTGTGGCGGTGACCTACGAGCAGTACTTC.

About this clone itself: Within the sample, other DNA sequences also encode this same CDR3. The chain uses TRBV18 and TRBJ2-3; D gene ambiguous. The V gene lost 0 bases and the J gene lost 1 base, with 5 bases spanning the gap. The CDR3 is made up of 14 amino acids. Germline CDR1 reads KGHSH; CDR2 reads LQKENI. CDR3 DNA: TGTGCCAGCTCACCACCTGTGGGCACAGATACGCAGTATTTT. Amino acids: CASSPPVGTDTQYF.

The rearrangement uses TRBV6-1 and TRBJ1-1; D unclear. Germline CDR1 reads MNHNS; CDR2 reads SASEGT. The CDR3 consists of 11 residues. The ends were cut back, 5 bases at V and 5 bases at J, with 6 bases in the middle. The DNA for the CDR3 is TGTGCCAGCAGTTACGCAACTGAAGCTTTCTTT. It yields the protein CASSYATEAFF.

This chain links TRBV11-2 with TRBJ2-1; 13 bases align to TRBD2. The CDR3 runs 17 residues. Per the germline V gene, CDR1 is SGHAT and CDR2 is FQNNGV. J lost 5 bases, V lost 0 bases, and 4 bases had no gene match. The CDR3 reads CASSLEGLAGRNNEQFF. The CDR3 region has the DNA TGTGCCAGCAGCTTAGAGGGACTAGCGGGAAGGAACAATGAGCAGTTCTTC.

The chain employs TRBV2 and TRBJ2-3; no clear D gene. V lost 3 bases to trimming and J lost 0 bases, with 10 bases between them. CDR3 size: 15 residues. Per germline, CDR1 SNHLY and CDR2 FYNNEI. The CDR3 nucleotides read TGTGCCAGCAGTGATAAAGTCTCTAGCACAGATACGCAGTATTTT. It specifies CASSDKVSSTDTQYF.

The chain joins TRBV9 to TRBJ2-2, with D perhaps matching TRBD2 (5 bases). The CDR3 is 14 amino acids. With 4 bases removed from V and 4 bases from J, the gap between germline ends came to 11 bases. Germline CDR1 SGDLS, CDR2 YYNGEE. In DNA form, the CDR3 reads TGTGCCAGCAGCCTATTACGGGGCACCGGGGAGCTGTTTTTT. Translated: CASSLLRGTGELFF.

As for this clone: The sample has other DNA sequences that encode this CDR3 too. J is TRBJ2-7 and V is TRBV9, with 10 bases that match TRBD1. The ends lost 3 bases at V and 3 bases at J; junction bases unmatched: 3. The germline V gene encodes CDR1 SGDLS and CDR2 YYNGEE. The CDR3 contains 14 residues. This chain's CDR3 is CASSAGTGDYEQYF. The CDR3, as DNA: TGTGCCAGCAGCGCCGGGACAGGGGACTACGAGCAGTACTTC. Full variable domain (remainder filled in from reference TRBV9 and TRBJ2-7): DSGVTQTPKHLITATGQRVTLRCSPRSGDLSVYWYQQSLDQGLQFLIQYYNGEERAKGNILERFSAQQFPDLHSELNLSSLELGDSALYFCASSAGTGDYEQYFGPGTRLTVT.

The CDR3: CASSLVGVLGQPQHF. The CDR3 coding sequence is TGTGCCAGCAGCCTGGTAGGGGTGCTGGGTCAGCCCCAGCATTTT. The V and J genes are TRBV27 and TRBJ1-5, with a possible D match to TRBD1 (5 bases). V dropped 6 bases and J dropped 6 bases, with 18 bases sitting between them. Germline CDR1 and CDR2: MNHEY and SMNVEV (reference sequence). The length of the CDR3 is 15 residues.

The CDR3 loop is CASSPTGEGTGELFF. The CDR3 DNA follows: TGTGCCAGTAGCCCAACAGGGGAGGGAACCGGGGAGCTGTTTTTT. The chain links TRBV19 to TRBJ2-2; perhaps D is TRBD1 or TRBD2 (7 bases each). V lost 6 bases to trimming and J lost 5 bases, with 16 bases between them. CDR1 is LNHDA, CDR2 SQIVND, per germline (reference sequence). The CDR3 is made up of 15 amino acids.

This chain uses TRBV18 with TRBJ1-2; 10 nucleotides match TRBD1. V lost 6 bases, J lost 8 bases, and 6 bases stayed unmatched. CDR1 is KGHSH, CDR2 LQKENI, per germline. The CDR3 extends over 13 amino acids. CDR3: CASSGQGEHGYTF. The CDR3 coding sequence is TGTGCCAGCTCTGGACAGGGGGAACACGGCTACACCTTC.

V is TRBV4-1 and J is TRBJ2-7; 9 nucleotides agree with TRBD2. CDR1 is MGHRA and CDR2 is YSYEKL in the germline V gene. The CDR3 length is 15 residues. Unmatched junction bases numbered 6, after V lost 0 bases and J lost 6 bases. CDR3 bases: TGCGCCAGCAGCCAAGATAACGGACTAGCGCTCGAGCAGTACTTC. As protein: CASSQDNGLALEQYF.

V gene TRBV14 combines with J gene TRBJ2-7; D gene unclear. The CDR3 covers 14 residues. V lost 0 bases and J 3 bases, leaving 9 bases between the germline ends. Germline assignment: CDR1 SGHDN and CDR2 FVKESK. The CDR3 region is CASSQDLISYEQYF. CDR3 in DNA: TGTGCCAGCAGCCAAGATCTGATCAGCTACGAGCAGTACTTC.

To note about this clone: Distinct nucleotide sequences in the sample also encode this CDR3. The chain carries TRBV9 and TRBJ2-3; D could derive from TRBD1 or TRBD2 (6 bases each). CDR1 SGDLS and CDR2 YYNGEE come from the germline V gene. Deletions cut 0 bases from V and 0 bases from J, with 11 bases between. The CDR3 spans 16 residues. The CDR3 spells CASSVVSGASTDTQYF. In DNA, the CDR3 is TGTGCCAGCAGCGTAGTATCGGGGGCTAGCACAGATACGCAGTATTTT.

The rearrangement uses TRBV2 and TRBJ2-1; D is ambiguous. Deletions cut 4 bases from V and 9 bases from J, with 10 bases between. CDR3 length: 12 amino acids. Germline V gene sequence: CDR1 SNHLY, CDR2 FYNNEI. DNA for the CDR3: TGTGCCAGCAGTGCGGCTGTGGTTGAGCAGTTCTTC. This gives the protein CASSAAVVEQFF.

Points on this clone: Distinct nucleotide sequences in the sample also encode this CDR3. The rearrangement links TRBV25-1 to TRBJ2-7; TRBD1 aligns across 8 bases. V lost 5 bases to trimming and J lost 7 bases; unmatched junction nucleotides: 10. The CDR3 has 14 amino acids. The germline CDR1 and CDR2 sequences are MGHDK and SYGVNS. In DNA form, the CDR3 reads TGTGCCAGCAGTATGGGACAGGCCCGTGAGGAGCAGTACTTC. It translates to CASSMGQAREEQYF.

This chain uses TRBV6-5 with TRBJ2-7; D is tentatively TRBD1 or TRBD2 (5 bases each). The germline V gene has CDR1 MNHEY and CDR2 SVGAGI. CDR3 length equals 14 residues. Trimming pared 6 bases from V and 2 bases from J, leaving 14 bases between. This CDR3 is CASSLRDGAYEQYF. CDR3 bases: TGTGCCAGCAGCCTTCGGGACGGTGCCTACGAGCAGTACTTC.

The gene calls are TRBV11-2 and TRBJ1-4; no definite D call. The germline V gene has CDR1 SGHAT and CDR2 FQNNGV. This CDR3 spans 17 amino acids. V was shortened by 0 bases and J by 0 bases, with 11 bases between the two germline ends. This chain's CDR3 is CASSLEGFLATNEKLFF. The CDR3 bases are TGTGCCAGCAGCTTAGAGGGTTTCCTTGCAACTAATGAAAAACTGTTTTTT.

This chain joins TRBV5-1 and TRBJ2-7, with D hard to call. Germline lookup yields CDR1 SGHRS and CDR2 YFSETQ. Trimming shortened V by 3 bases and J by 0 bases, and 7 bases separated the two germline ends. This CDR3 comprises 13 residues. Here the CDR3 reads CASSYGPSYEQYF. The CDR3 DNA reads TGCGCCAGCAGCTACGGGCCCTCCTACGAGCAGTACTTC.

The J gene is TRBJ1-4, the V gene TRBV9; D is unclear. Trimming took 9 bases from V and 4 from J, leaving 13 bases between them. The CDR3 is made up of 13 amino acids. CDR1 and CDR2 from the germline V gene are SGDLS and YYNGEE. CDR3: CATSPGFNEKLFF. The CDR3, as DNA: TGTGCCACCTCGCCGGGGTTTAATGAAAAACTGTTTTTT.

The chain uses TRBV7-9 and TRBJ2-7; 8 positions agree with TRBD1. This CDR3 comprises 15 residues. Germline loops: CDR1 SEHNR, CDR2 FQNEAQ (reference sequence). V gave up 3 bases and J gave up 5 bases; unmatched junction bases: 9. This CDR3 reads CASSFSTGEVNEQYF. CDR3 bases: TGTGCCAGCAGCTTTTCGACAGGGGAGGTCAACGAGCAGTACTTC. The full variable domain, with the rest looked up from reference TRBV7-9 and TRBJ2-7, is DTGVSQNPRHKITKRGQNVTFRCDPISEHNRLYWYRQTLGQGPEFLTYFQNEAQLEKSRLLSDRFSAERPKGSFSTLEIQRTEQGDSAMYLCASSFSTGEVNEQYFGPGTRLTVT.

The chain uses TRBV11-3 and TRBJ1-5, with a possible D match to TRBD1 (5 bases). The CDR3 contains 16 residues. Trimming cost V 5 bases and J 2 bases, with 16 bases left between them. Germline V lookup: CDR1 SGHNT, CDR2 YENEEA. CDR3 sequence (DNA): TGTGCCAGCAGCCGCCCGAAGAGGGGTGGCAATCAGCCCCAGCATTTT. This translates into CASSRPKRGGNQPQHF.

The rearrangement links TRBV6-5 to TRBJ2-5, with 8 bases that match TRBD2. J was trimmed by 3 bases and V by 0 bases; bases with no gene match: 3. This CDR3 comprises 15 residues. The germline CDR1 and CDR2 sequences are MNHEY and SVGAGI. CDR3 sequence reads: CASSYSLRGEETQYF. CDR3 in DNA: TGTGCCAGCAGTTACTCGTTGCGGGGGGAAGAGACCCAGTACTTC.

The sample holds one count of this clone. The chain has TRBV19 and TRBJ2-1, with D perhaps TRBD1 or TRBD2 (5 bases each). Germline CDR1 LNHDA, CDR2 SQIVND (reference sequence). With 3 bases removed from V and 7 bases from J, the gap between germline ends came to 13 bases. The CDR3 consists of 14 residues. CDR3: CASSITPGRNEQFF. The DNA for the CDR3 is TGTGCCAGTAGTATCACCCCAGGGAGAAATGAGCAGTTCTTC.